What follows are 4 T cell receptor beta chains derived from one specimen sequenced in a study of early T cells in non-severe SARS-CoV-2 infection (dated by TCRdb to about 2021). Library prep was done by 5' RACE. The data were produced on a NextSeq 500. Clones were called with MiXCR by TCRdb after fastp trimmed the public reads at Q25, and only in-frame beta chains were retained. Merged by CDR3 protein, the rows form single entries marked with the most common genes and DNA. The sample data list under 85,000 distinct CDR3 sequences, and more than 10% of these were observed just once. Roughly 16% of the sample is in the top ten clones. This sample comprised whole blood, obtained at baseline. All receptors derive from an adult who was a healthcare worker with PCR-confirmed SARS-CoV-2 infection or an uninfected control (not recorded which). The donor label of this sample is uncertain.

This clonotype was seen repeatedly, ten times or more. This chain connects TRBV2 to TRBJ2-1, with 13 bases lining up with TRBD2. With 6 bases clipped from V and 9 bases from J, the junction kept 8 bases outside the gene matches. Germline values: CDR1 SNHLY, CDR2 FYNNEI. CDR3 length: 15 amino acids. CDR3 region: CASSPWTSGRGEQFF. CDR3 nucleotides: TGTGCCAGCAGCCCTTGGACTAGCGGGAGAGGTGAGCAGTTCTTC. Supplemented by reference TRBV2 and TRBJ2-1, the full variable domain reads EPEVTQTPSHQVTQMGQEVILRCVPISNHLYFYWYRQILGQKVEFLVSFYNNEISEKSEIFDDQFSVERPDGSNFTLKIRSTKLEDSAMYFCASSPWTSGRGEQFFGPGTRLTVL.

This clonotype was seen many times. The J gene is TRBJ1-2, the V gene TRBV7-8; D is uncertain. Germline V CDR1 and CDR2: SGHVS, FQNEAQ. The CDR3 runs to 14 residues. The V and J ends lost 5 bases and 3 bases respectively, with 13 bases between them. The CDR3 DNA sequence: TGTGCCAGCAGCCCGTTGGGAAGCTACTATGGCTACACCTTC. Translated, it gives CASSPLGSYYGYTF.

This clonotype was detected ten times or more. The gene calls are TRBV7-2 and TRBJ2-1; no clear D. Germline CDR1 SGHTA, CDR2 FQGNSA. Trimming shortened V by 3 bases and J by 5 bases, and 8 bases separated the two germline ends. The CDR3 totals 13 residues. The CDR3 spells CASSLTPDNEQFF. The CDR3 bases are TGTGCCAGCAGCTTGACTCCGGACAATGAGCAGTTCTTC.

CDR3 sequence (DNA): TGTGCCAGCAGTATACGACAGGAGATGAACACTGAAGCTTTCTTT. It yields the protein CASSIRQEMNTEAFF. The J gene is TRBJ1-1, the V gene TRBV21-1; the table's D call, TRBD1, has no DNA check behind it. TRBV21-1 corresponds to a pseudogene. The CDR3 loop spans 15 amino acids.